Following are 27 T cell receptor beta chains from one sample sequenced in a study of CD8 T cells in ankylosing spondylitis. TCRdb itself ran the 5' RACE reads through MiXCR, one entry per CDR3 protein. The repertoire holds 30,000 to 40,000 distinct CDR3 sequences, with about 9.4% as singletons. The source material was blood, either unsorted or a sorted T cell fraction (not recorded which). The source of these receptors is a male donor with ankylosing spondylitis or in good health (not recorded which).

This clonotype was picked up many times. This chain connects TRBV7-6 to TRBJ2-3; 11 bases match TRBD1. Germline values: CDR1 SGHVS, CDR2 FNYEAQ. J lost 4 bases, V lost 1 base, and 7 bases had no gene match. The CDR3 covers 17 residues. CDR3 DNA sequence: TGTGCCAGCAGCTTAGGGGGGACAGGGGGGCCTTCAGATACGCAGTATTTT. This translates into CASSLGGTGGPSDTQYF.

This clonotype has at least ten counts. The chain is built from TRBV20-1 and TRBJ2-1; 7 bases agree with TRBD2. The germline V gene encodes CDR1 DFQATT and CDR2 SNEGSKA (reference sequence). J lost 5 bases, V lost 7 bases, and 14 bases had no gene match. This CDR3 comprises 15 residues. The CDR3 here is CSVPPPAGANNEQFF. In DNA, the CDR3 is TGCAGTGTTCCCCCCCCGGCGGGAGCTAACAATGAGCAGTTCTTC.

This clonotype was picked up many times. This chain connects TRBV7-2 to TRBJ2-2; 10 nucleotides line up with TRBD1. The CDR3 is made up of 16 amino acids. J lost 4 bases, V lost 5 bases, and 7 bases had no gene match. Germline loops: CDR1 SGHTA, CDR2 FQGNSA. The CDR3 spells CASSPRTGGSTGELFF. DNA for the CDR3: TGTGCCAGCAGCCCTAGGACAGGGGGAAGCACCGGGGAGCTGTTTTTT. The full variable domain, completed using reference TRBV7-2 and TRBJ2-2, is GAGVSQSPSNKVTEKGKDVELRCDPISGHTALYWYRQSLGQGLEFLIYFQGNSAPDKSGLPSDRFSAERTGGSVSTLTIQRTQQEDSAVYLCASSPRTGGSTGELFFGEGSRLTVL.

In this sample, this clonotype turned up many times. The chain couples TRBV10-2 to TRBJ1-5, with D hard to call. Germline assignment: CDR1 WSHSY and CDR2 SAAADI. The CDR3 has 14 amino acids. V was cut by 3 bases and J by 7 bases, with 13 bases left in between. CDR3 DNA: TGCGCCAGCAGTGACGCTCAGGCACACCAGCCCCAGCATTTT. Its protein is CASSDAQAHQPQHF.

This clonotype was observed many times. V usage is TRBV11-2 and J usage is TRBJ1-3, with D maybe TRBD1 (6 bases). Germline lookup yields CDR1 SGHAT and CDR2 FQNNGV. Trimming stripped 4 bases from V and 8 bases from J, with 18 bases between. This CDR3 comprises 15 residues. This CDR3 is CASSSGHWGGDTIYF. CDR3 bases: TGTGCCAGCAGCTCGGGACATTGGGGCGGGGACACCATATATTTT.

The table lists this clonotype with a few counts. The CDR3 reads CASSSRGLAGYKGSYNEQFF. In DNA form, the CDR3 reads TGTGCCAGCAGCAGCCGTGGACTAGCGGGATATAAAGGCTCCTACAATGAGCAGTTCTTC. This chain links TRBV11-2 with TRBJ2-1; the match to TRBD2 covers 12 bases. The CDR3 contains 20 residues. V was clipped by 5 bases and J by 0 bases; unmatched bases: 14. In germline, CDR1 is SGHAT, CDR2 FQNNGV.

This clonotype was picked up many times. This sequence joins TRBV7-8 and TRBJ2-7, with 8 nucleotides matching TRBD1. CDR1 and CDR2 from the germline V gene are SGHVS and FQNEAQ. The trim removed 2 bases at V and 4 bases at J, leaving 10 bases unmatched. CDR3 length equals 16 residues. The CDR3 is CASSLKDRGLVYEQYF. In DNA form, the CDR3 reads TGTGCCAGCAGCTTAAAAGACAGGGGTCTAGTTTACGAGCAGTACTTC.

The chain employs TRBV20-1 and TRBJ2-7, with a weak D call TRBD2 (5 bases). The CDR3 runs to 14 residues. The V gene lost 5 bases and the J gene lost 0 bases, with 14 bases spanning the gap. Germline CDR1 and CDR2: DFQATT and SNEGSKA (reference sequence). CDR3 DNA sequence: TGCAGTGCTGCCTGGGGAGTTCCCTCCTACGAGCAGTACTTC. Protein sequence: CSAAWGVPSYEQYF.

The J gene is TRBJ2-4, the V gene TRBV5-6; D unclear. Trimming stripped 2 bases from V and 7 bases from J, with 7 bases between. Germline-derived CDR1 and CDR2 are SGHDT and YYEEEE. There are 12 residues in the CDR3. The CDR3, as DNA: TGTGCCAGCAGCTTCGAAGGGAACATTCAGTACTTC. Translated, it gives CASSFEGNIQYF. Full variable domain (remainder filled in from reference TRBV5-6 and TRBJ2-4): DAGVTQSPTHLIKTRGQQVTLRCSPKSGHDTVSWYQQALGQGPQFIFQYYEEEERQRGNFPDRFSGHQFPNYSSELNVNALLLGDSALYLCASSFEGNIQYFGAGTRLSVL.

This clonotype was counted ten times or more. This rearrangement joins TRBV30 to TRBJ2-5; no clear D. Germline-derived CDR1 and CDR2 are GTSNPN and SVGIG (reference sequence). Trimming took 1 base from V and 14 from J, leaving 20 bases between them. This CDR3 contains 13 residues. The CDR3 here is CAWSATKIPSAYF. CDR3 coding DNA: TGTGCCTGGAGTGCCACTAAAATACCGTCTGCTTACTTC.

This clonotype was seen repeatedly, ten times or more. This CDR3 is CASSQAGGTGTFHF. As DNA, the CDR3 is TGTGCCAGCAGCCAAGCAGGTGGGACAGGAACGTTTCACTTT. The V call is TRBV3-1, the J call TRBJ1-6; 8 bases align to TRBD1. The J segment lost 19 bases and the V segment lost 1 base, leaving 12 bases of the junction unmatched. The germline gives CDR1 LGHDT, CDR2 YNNKEL (reference sequence). CDR3 length: 14 amino acids. The full variable domain, its missing parts supplied by reference TRBV3-1 and TRBJ1-6, is DTAVSQTPKYLVTQMGNDKSIKCEQNLGHDTMYWYKQDSKKFLKIMFSYNNKELIINETVPNRFSPKSPDKAHLNLHINSLELGDSAVYFCASSQAGGTGTFHFGNGTRLTVT.

This clonotype appeared many times. V is TRBV5-1 and J is TRBJ2-6; maybe TRBD1 (5 bases). CDR3 length: 15 amino acids. From germline, CDR1 is SGHRS and CDR2 YFSETQ. V was trimmed by 2 bases and J by 4 bases, leaving 10 bases between them. CDR3 residues: CASSLGDSGANVLTF. DNA for the CDR3: TGCGCCAGCAGCTTAGGGGATTCCGGGGCCAACGTCCTGACTTTC.

This chain uses TRBV2 with TRBJ2-5; a possible D gene is TRBD1 (6 bases). The germline V and J ends were trimmed by 5 bases and 0 bases, with 22 bases remaining between them. Germline V CDR1 and CDR2: SNHLY, FYNNEI. The CDR3 covers 18 residues. The CDR3 sequence is CASSSITLGAYYQETQYF. The CDR3 DNA is TGTGCCAGCAGTTCCATTACATTGGGGGCCTATTACCAAGAGACCCAGTACTTC. Full variable domain (rest looked up from reference TRBV2 and TRBJ2-5): EPEVTQTPSHQVTQMGQEVILRCVPISNHLYFYWYRQILGQKVEFLVSFYNNEISEKSEIFDDQFSVERPDGSNFTLKIRSTKLEDSAMYFCASSSITLGAYYQETQYFGPGTRLLVL.

The table lists this clonotype with a few counts. A clone one base away is much larger, so this may be a read error. This chain connects TRBV20-1 to TRBJ2-5; possible D gene TRBD2, 5 bases. From germline, CDR1 is DFQATT and CDR2 SNEGSKA (reference sequence). CDR3 size: 12 residues. The CDR3 sequence: CSARDAWETQSF. The CDR3 DNA follows: TGCAGTGCTAGAGACGCGTGGGAGACCCAGTCCTTC.

This clonotype was counted many times. The V and J genes are TRBV20-1 and TRBJ2-5; no reliable D call. CDR1 DFQATT and CDR2 SNEGSKA come from the germline V gene (reference sequence). Trimming left V 6 bases short and J 3 bases short, with 23 bases between. The CDR3 has 16 amino acids. The CDR3 protein is CSAPDRTGPWEETQYF. In DNA form, the CDR3 reads TGCAGTGCGCCCGATCGAACCGGGCCCTGGGAAGAGACCCAGTACTTC.

The chain employs TRBV9 and TRBJ2-4, with 9 positions matching TRBD2. The CDR3 contains 15 residues. After removal of 1 base from V and 8 bases from J, the junction contained 7 bases not matched to a gene. Germline assignment: CDR1 SGDLS and CDR2 YYNGEE. CDR3 in amino acids: CASSVNGGRGDIQYF. The CDR3 coding sequence is TGTGCCAGCAGCGTAAACGGCGGGAGGGGGGACATTCAGTACTTC.

In its sample, this clonotype was seen many times. The chain carries TRBV10-3 and TRBJ1-2; 7 bases align to TRBD1. The CDR3 is 12 residues long. Losses at the gene ends were 5 bases for V and 6 bases for J; bases not matched to a gene: 3. Germline lookup yields CDR1 ENHRY and CDR2 SYGVKD. DNA of the CDR3: TGTGCCATCAGTTCAACAGGGGATGGCTACACCTTC. Protein product: CAISSTGDGYTF.

This chain uses TRBV5-8 with TRBJ1-1, with D possibly TRBD1 on 5 matching bases. The CDR3 length is 13 residues. V shed 0 bases and J shed 7 bases, with 10 bases lying between them. Germline CDR1 SGHTS, CDR2 YDEGEE. The CDR3 protein is CASSLERQGEAFF. CDR3 DNA: TGTGCCAGCAGCTTGGAACGGCAGGGTGAAGCTTTCTTT.

This clonotype has more than one count but fewer than ten. The chain couples TRBV11-3 to TRBJ2-1; 13 bases map to TRBD2. With 1 base clipped from V and 8 bases from J, the junction kept 23 bases outside the gene matches. Germline V gene sequence: CDR1 SGHNT, CDR2 YENEEA. CDR3 length: 22 residues. CDR3: CASSLVGVRGPRTSGRVDEQFF. DNA for the CDR3: TGTGCCAGCAGCTTAGTGGGAGTCCGGGGACCTAGGACTAGCGGGAGAGTAGATGAGCAGTTCTTC.

This clonotype was seen more than once but under ten times. The V call is TRBV7-9, the J call TRBJ2-3; TRBD2 matches 11 bases. V was clipped by 2 bases and J by 6 bases; unmatched bases: 4. CDR3 length: 15 amino acids. Per germline, CDR1 SEHNR and CDR2 FQNEAQ (reference sequence). The CDR3 DNA reads TGTGCCAGCAGCTTAACTAGCGGGAGAATCGATACGCAGTATTTT. Protein sequence: CASSLTSGRIDTQYF.

The rearrangement joins TRBV25-1 to TRBJ1-1; 7 nucleotides match TRBD1. V shed 5 bases, J shed 4 bases, and the junction held 4 bases outside the gene matches. CDR1 is MGHDK and CDR2 is SYGVNS in the germline V gene. The CDR3 sequence is 13 residues long. The DNA for the CDR3 is TGTGCCAGCAGTAGACAGGGTAGCACTGAAGCTTTCTTT. This gives the protein CASSRQGSTEAFF.

This clonotype was seen repeatedly, ten times or more. CDR3 loop: CSARDRATNYGYTF. CDR3 sequence (DNA): TGCAGTGCTAGAGACAGGGCTACTAACTATGGCTACACCTTC. The chain has TRBV20-1 and TRBJ1-2; a weak D match, TRBD1 (5 bases). Trimming took 0 bases from V and 0 from J, leaving 8 bases between them. The CDR3 has 14 residues. The germline V gene encodes CDR1 DFQATT and CDR2 SNEGSKA (reference sequence).

This clonotype appeared many times. The rearrangement links TRBV4-1 to TRBJ1-2; a weak D match, TRBD1 (5 bases). The germline V gene encodes CDR1 MGHRA and CDR2 YSYEKL. This CDR3 comprises 15 residues. The V gene lost 2 bases and the J gene lost 1 base, with 11 bases spanning the gap. The CDR3: CASSQPGRSNYGYTF. The CDR3 nucleotides read TGCGCCAGCAGCCAACCGGGACGCAGTAACTATGGCTACACCTTC.

V usage is TRBV27 and J usage is TRBJ1-2, with D tentatively TRBD1 (6 bases). There are 13 residues in the CDR3. The ends were cut back, 3 bases at V and 6 bases at J, with 11 bases in the middle. Germline V gene lookup returns CDR1 MNHEY and CDR2 SMNVEV (reference sequence). The CDR3 DNA is TGTGCCAGCAGTTTCAGGGGATTAAATGGCTACACCTTC. This translates into CASSFRGLNGYTF.

This clonotype was counted at least ten times. V and J are TRBV10-3 and TRBJ2-7, with a tentative D call TRBD1 (6 bases). Germline loops: CDR1 ENHRY, CDR2 SYGVKD. The CDR3 is made up of 14 amino acids. Trimming pared 6 bases from V and 0 bases from J, leaving 12 bases between. CDR3 sequence: CAIRTGSSSYEQYF. In DNA form, the CDR3 reads TGTGCCATCAGGACAGGCTCTAGCTCCTACGAGCAGTACTTC.

This clonotype came up a few times. The chain combines TRBV19 with TRBJ2-4, with D possibly matching TRBD2 (5 bases). Germline CDR1 and CDR2: LNHDA and SQIVND (reference sequence). This CDR3 is 13 amino acids long. The V end lost 5 bases, the J end lost 8 bases, and 13 bases lay between the germline ends. The CDR3 nucleotides read TGTGCCAGTAGTGCCCCTAGCAAGGACATTCAGTACTTC. Its protein product is CASSAPSKDIQYF. The full variable domain, its missing parts supplied by reference TRBV19 and TRBJ2-4, is DGGITQSPKYLFRKEGQNVTLSCEQNLNHDAMYWYRQDPGQGLRLIYYSQIVNDFQKGDIAEGYSVSREKKESFPLTVTSAQKNPTAFYLCASSAPSKDIQYFGAGTRLSVL.

This clonotype was recorded many times. This chain connects TRBV29-1 to TRBJ1-5; no definite D call. Germline CDR1 and CDR2: SQVTM and ANQGSEA. V lost 4 bases and J 3 bases, leaving 13 bases between the germline ends. The CDR3 is made up of 14 amino acids. The CDR3 protein is CSVVYGALNQPQHF. The CDR3, as DNA: TGCAGCGTTGTATATGGAGCCCTCAATCAGCCCCAGCATTTT.